A selection of T cell receptor beta chains follows, all from one sample in a study of T cell repertoires in cytomegalovirus infection. TCRdb called the reads again in MiXCR, with one record for every CDR3 protein. The sample comprises 450,000 to 600,000 distinct CDR3 sequences, under 45% of which are singletons, and about 45% rests with the top ten. Antigens for these TCRs are unknown. The input for sequencing was cultured PBMCs, taken from culture after CMV antigen stimulation. The receptors stem from a human donor in good health (CMV status not recorded). Some clones in this sample may be carry-over from other donors' samples. The CDR3 runs from the conserved cysteine through the conserved F or W. The D gene is left open where the match is weak. Clone size is not always given. Where it is, it says once, few, many or a class for expanded clones.

>NA|TRBJ1-1|TRBV6-5|NA
CASSYSTTRSPVAFF
TGTGCCAGCAGTTACTCCACAACCCGCTCCCCGGTGGCTTTCTTT
>NA|TRBJ1-2|TRBV12-3/TRBV12-4|NA
CASSQTGLSYGYTF
TGTGCCAGCAGTCAAACAGGGCTTTCTTATGGCTACACCTTC
>TRBD2|TRBJ2-7|TRBV4-1|NA
CASSPWGDQRGGYEQYF
TGTGCCAGCAGCCCCTGGGGTGATCAGCGGGGGGGCTACGAGCAGTACTTC
>NA|TRBJ1-4|TRBV6-8|NA
CASSPLGGTSNEKLFF
TGTGCCAGCAGCCCTTTGGGCGGGACATCTAATGAAAAACTGTTTTTT
>TRBD2|TRBJ2-3|TRBV5-1|once
CASSTGTSGGASDTQYF
TGCGCCAGCAGCACCGGGACTAGCGGGGGGGCCTCAGATACGCAGTATTTT
>TRBD2|TRBJ2-3|TRBV7-8|few
CASSLGPSGSLYTQYF
TGTGCCAGCAGCTTAGGGCCTAGCGGGAGTTTGTATACGCAGTATTTT
>NA|TRBJ2-1|TRBV7-8|many
CASSPTLLEDEQFF
TGTGCCAGCAGCCCCACTCTCTTAGAGGATGAGCAGTTCTTC
>NA|TRBJ2-3|TRBV12-3/TRBV12-4|NA
CASSLGGKDTQYF
TGTGCCAGCAGTTTAGGAGGCAAAGATACGCAGTATTTT
>NA|TRBJ2-3|TRBV7-2|few
CASSFGAPDTQYF
TGTGCCAGCAGCTTTGGGGCCCCAGATACGCAGTATTTT
>NA|TRBJ1-5|TRBV19|NA
CASTPGGVRGWNQPQHF
TGTGCCAGTACCCCTGGGGGGGTTCGAGGATGGAATCAGCCCCAGCATTTT
>TRBD2|TRBJ2-3|TRBV7-2|few
CASSSTPTSGVRDTQYF
TGTGCCAGCAGCTCCACCCCGACTAGCGGGGTAAGAGATACGCAGTATTTT
>NA|TRBJ1-4|TRBV12-3/TRBV12-4|NA
CASSLGQQSLGEKLFF
TGTGCCAGCAGTTTAGGGCAGCAAAGTCTCGGGGAAAAACTGTTTTTT
>TRBD2|TRBJ2-1|TRBV7-2|once
CASSLVGLAGLNEQFF
TGTGCCAGCAGCTTAGTAGGACTAGCGGGGCTCAATGAGCAGTTCTTC
>NA|TRBJ2-1|TRBV2|NA
CASSDERVTSNNEQFF
TGTGCCAGCAGTGATGAAAGGGTAACCAGCAACAATGAGCAGTTCTTC
>TRBD1|TRBJ2-3|TRBV11-2|NA
CASSLDAGQGGHTQYF
TGTGCCAGCAGCTTAGACGCGGGACAGGGGGGTCATACGCAGTATTTT
>TRBD1|TRBJ1-1|TRBV6-2/TRBV6-3|few
CASSYNDREGPLNTEAFF
TGTGCCAGCAGTTACAACGACAGGGAAGGGCCGCTGAACACTGAAGCTTTCTTT
>NA|TRBJ2-5|TRBV7-9|NA
CASSLGDETQYF
TGTGCCAGCAGCCTAGGGGACGAGACCCAGTACTTC
>NA|TRBJ1-3|TRBV6-6|NA
CASSQGFSGNTIYF
TGTGCCAGCAGTCAGGGTTTCTCTGGAAACACCATATATTTT
>NA|TRBJ2-1|TRBV6-6|few
CATSDHLPTYNEQFF
TGTGCCACCTCGGACCATCTACCTACCTACAATGAGCAGTTCTTC
>NA|TRBJ2-7|TRBV3-1|NA
CASSQGPGIDPYEQYF
TGTGCCAGCAGCCAGGGACCGGGTATTGATCCCTACGAGCAGTACTTC
>TRBD1|TRBJ1-2|TRBV28|NA
CASSSSGGAHYGYTF
TGTGCCAGCAGCTCTTCAGGGGGGGCACACTATGGCTACACCTTC
>NA|TRBJ2-7|TRBV6-1|few
CASSSGHTYEQYF
TGTGCCAGCAGTTCTGGACATACCTACGAGCAGTACTTC
>NA|TRBJ2-5|TRBV2|NA
CASSTPGAAETQYF
TGTGCCAGCAGTACGCCGGGGGCTGCGGAGACCCAGTACTTC
>TRBD2|TRBJ2-3|TRBV18|NA
CASSPLPLSRGEDTQYF
TGTGCCAGCTCACCCCTTCCCCTCTCGCGGGGGGAGGATACGCAGTATTTT
>TRBD2|TRBJ2-7|TRBV10-3|few
CAHGGGPYEQYF
TGTGCCCACGGGGGGGGACCCTACGAGCAGTACTTC
>NA|TRBJ2-3|TRBV5-1|NA
CASSLSARRSTDTQYF
TGCGCCAGCAGCTTGTCAGCACGCCGTAGCACAGATACGCAGTATTTT
>NA|TRBJ1-5|TRBV3-1|NA
CASSQVYSNQPQHF
TGTGCCAGCAGCCAGGTTTATAGCAATCAGCCCCAGCATTTT
>TRBD2|TRBJ2-7|TRBV6-1|once
CASKYRGEAYEQYF
TGTGCCAGCAAATATCGGGGGGAAGCCTACGAGCAGTACTTC
>NA|TRBJ1-2|TRBV29-1|NA
CSVEAYTGHLNYGYTF
TGCAGCGTTGAAGCCTACACGGGACATCTGAACTATGGCTACACCTTC
>NA|TRBJ2-2|TRBV7-8|NA
CASSLAGTAGELFF
TGTGCCAGCAGCTTAGCCGGGACGGCCGGGGAGCTGTTTTTT
>NA|TRBJ2-3|TRBV7-9|few
CASSFNAIVADTQYF
TGTGCCAGCAGCTTCAACGCTATTGTCGCAGATACGCAGTATTTT
>TRBD2|TRBJ2-1|TRBV7-2|few
CASSFRNSGGANEQFF
TGTGCCAGCAGCTTTAGGAACAGCGGGGGGGCCAATGAGCAGTTCTTC
>NA|TRBJ2-1|TRBV5-1|few
CASSLSGRLTDEQFF
TGCGCCAGCAGCTTGTCGGGGCGCCTAACGGATGAGCAGTTCTTC